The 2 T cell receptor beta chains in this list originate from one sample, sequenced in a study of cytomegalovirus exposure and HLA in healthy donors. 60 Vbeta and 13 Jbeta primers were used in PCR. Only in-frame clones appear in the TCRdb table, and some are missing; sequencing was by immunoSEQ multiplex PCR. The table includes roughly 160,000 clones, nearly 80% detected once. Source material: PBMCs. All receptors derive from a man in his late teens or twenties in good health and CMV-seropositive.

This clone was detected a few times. The CDR3, as DNA: TGTGCCAGCAGCCAGGACAGGGGGCGCGAGCAGTACTTC. This sequence encodes CASSQDRGREQYF. The chain is built from TRBV6-1 and TRBJ2-7; 11 nucleotides agree with TRBD1. This CDR3 has 13 amino acids. Per germline, CDR1 MNHNS and CDR2 SASEGT. V lost 6 bases, J lost 6 bases, and 4 bases stayed unmatched.

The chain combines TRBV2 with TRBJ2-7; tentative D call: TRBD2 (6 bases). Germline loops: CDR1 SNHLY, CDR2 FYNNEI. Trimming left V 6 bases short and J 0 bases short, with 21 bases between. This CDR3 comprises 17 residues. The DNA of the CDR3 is TGTGCCAGCAGCCGAGGTATGATAGGGACTCGCTCCTACGAGCAGTACTTC. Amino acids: CASSRGMIGTRSYEQYF.